In this sample, the clone carrying this TCR beta chain turned up a few times. Via MiXCR, TCRdb re-called the RACE reads, giving one row per CDR3 protein. The table has about 120,000 distinct CDR3 sequences, roughly 15% seen once. Time point given: patch test 1, 2 weeks after DPC sensitization. Noted treatment: therapeutic diphenylcyclopropenone sensitization with weekly scalp DPC. The sample originates from a study of human T cells and chemical hapten exposure. Background on the study: Patch tests put 0.01% DPC on the upper back, read at 6 days.

CDR1 and CDR2 (germline): MNHNS, SASEGT. Trimming took 8 bases from V and 1 from J, leaving 12 bases between them. The CDR3 totals 13 residues. The chain employs TRBV6-1 and TRBJ2-7; possible D gene TRBD1, 5 bases. The receptor's source is a man younger than 35 with alopecia areata. Some clones in this sample may be carry-over from other donors' samples. The specimen comprised whole blood, sampled in connection with sensitization to the hapten diphenylcyclopropenone (DPC). CDR3 nucleotide sequence: TGTGCCAGCGAGAACAGGCGATCCTACGAGCAGTACGTC. It yields the protein CASENRRSYEQYV.